This T cell receptor (beta chain) was identified in a study of T cells in Graves' hyperthyroidism and ophthalmopathy. TCR beta CDR3 region amplification was performed from RNA transcripts. When the TCR CDR3 underwent first-round RT-PCR, the HTBI primer set was used. TCRdb redid the calling of the multiplex PCR reads with MiXCR, one entry per CDR3 protein. The data show some 300,000 distinct CDR3 sequences, around a sixth seen once. This clonotype has a handful of counts. Germline V gene sequence: CDR1 LNHDA, CDR2 SQIVND (reference sequence). CDR3 length equals 13 residues. V was shortened by 8 bases and J by 7 bases, with 15 bases between the two germline ends.

This receptor was taken from a man aged 25-40 years with Graves' hyperthyroidism. Material: blood. The rearrangement links TRBV19 to TRBJ2-1; no definite D call. The CDR3 nucleotides read TGTGCCAGTTCCATAATCCCTAGGAATGAGCAGTTCTTC. Translated: CASSIIPRNEQFF.